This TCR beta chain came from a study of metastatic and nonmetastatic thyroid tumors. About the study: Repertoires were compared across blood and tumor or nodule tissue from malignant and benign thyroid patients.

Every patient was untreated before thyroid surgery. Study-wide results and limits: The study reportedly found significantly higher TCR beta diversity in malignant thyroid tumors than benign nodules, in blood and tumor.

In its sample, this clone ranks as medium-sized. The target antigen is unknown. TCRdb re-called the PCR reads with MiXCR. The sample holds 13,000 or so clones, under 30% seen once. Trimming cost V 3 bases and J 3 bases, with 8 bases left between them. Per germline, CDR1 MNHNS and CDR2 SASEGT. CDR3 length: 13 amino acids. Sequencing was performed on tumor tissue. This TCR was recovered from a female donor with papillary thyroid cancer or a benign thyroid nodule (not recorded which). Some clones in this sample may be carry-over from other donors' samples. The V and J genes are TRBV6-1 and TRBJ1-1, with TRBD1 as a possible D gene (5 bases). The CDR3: CASSEGVYTEAFF. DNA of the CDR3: TGTGCCAGCAGTGAGGGGGTATACACTGAAGCTTTCTTT.